Shown below are 29 T cell receptor beta chains from a single sample sequenced in a study of Tregs in tolerant kidney transplant recipients. Some clones are missing from TCRdb's copy, which holds only in-frame ones; the method was immunoSEQ multiplex PCR. The sample carries roughly 99,000 clones, approximately 94% recorded once. Specimen: CD4+ T cells from blood, collected before the transplant. All receptors derive from a human donor who received a combined kidney and bone marrow transplant.

V is TRBV6-4 and J is TRBJ1-3; 7 bases align to TRBD1. V dropped 7 bases and J dropped 3; count of bases not matched to a gene: 9. Looked up from germline, CDR1 is MRHNA and CDR2 is SNTAGT. The CDR3 consists of 15 residues. The CDR3 region has the DNA TGTGCCAGCATTCCTACAAGGGGGCTTGGAAACACCATATATTTT. This sequence encodes CASIPTRGLGNTIYF.

The V gene is TRBV30, the J gene TRBJ2-1, with 11 bases that match TRBD2. The CDR3 is 14 residues long. V trimming: 2 bases; J trimming: 5 bases; junction bases outside the gene matches: 2. Germline CDR1 GTSNPN, CDR2 SVGIG (reference sequence). CDR3 residues: CAWSQLAGDNEQFF. Here the CDR3 DNA reads TGTGCCTGGAGTCAACTAGCGGGGGACAATGAGCAGTTCTTC.

The V call is TRBV2, the J call TRBJ2-3; 10 positions agree with TRBD1. Germline CDR1 and CDR2: SNHLY and FYNNEI. The junction had 16 bases not matched to a gene; V was cut back by 11 bases and J by 5 bases. This CDR3 has 16 amino acids. Here the CDR3 reads CAGTPGGTGVGDTQYF. CDR3 DNA: TGTGCCGGTACCCCTGGGGGGACAGGGGTGGGAGATACGCAGTATTTT. Filled out from reference TRBV2 and TRBJ2-3, the complete variable domain reads EPEVTQTPSHQVTQMGQEVILRCVPISNHLYFYWYRQILGQKVEFLVSFYNNEISEKSEIFDDQFSVERPDGSNFTLKIRSTKLEDSAMYFCAGTPGGTGVGDTQYFGPGTRLTVL.

The chain employs TRBV6-1 and TRBJ1-5; D not resolved. The CDR3 covers 14 residues. V dropped 1 base and J dropped 5 bases, with 9 bases sitting between them. CDR1 and CDR2 (germline): MNHNS, SASEGT. Here the CDR3 DNA reads TGTGCCAGCAGTGAAGTACAGTCCTATCAGCCCCAGCATTTT. Its translation is CASSEVQSYQPQHF.

The chain carries TRBV30 and TRBJ2-5; 7 bases agree with TRBD2. V lost 4 bases to trimming and J lost 7 bases; unmatched junction nucleotides: 6. The CDR3 sequence is 12 residues long. Germline CDR1 reads GTSNPN; CDR2 reads SVGIG (reference sequence). The CDR3 is CAWNSGKGTQYF. CDR3 sequence (DNA): TGTGCCTGGAACAGCGGGAAGGGGACCCAGTACTTC.

This chain links TRBV9 with TRBJ2-5, with 8 bases identical to TRBD1. The end of the DNA is better explained by TRBJ2-7, so the J call may be wrong. Germline CDR1 and CDR2: SGDLS and YYNGEE. This CDR3 is built from 15 residues. CDR3 sequence (DNA): TGTGCCAGCAGCGAGGGGGGCAGGGGGCCCTACGAGCAGTACTTC. Its translation is CASSEGGRGPYEQYF.

This clone was detected a few times. The V call is TRBV7-2, the J call TRBJ2-5; D unresolved. From germline, CDR1 is SGHTA and CDR2 FQGNSA. The CDR3 contains 13 residues. With 5 bases removed from V and 5 bases from J, the gap between germline ends came to 12 bases. This CDR3 reads CASSVQRGETQYF. The CDR3 bases are TGTGCCAGCAGCGTCCAGCGTGGGGAGACCCAGTACTTC.

This clone occurred once. The chain employs TRBV11-2 and TRBJ2-7; maybe TRBD2 (6 bases). The V and J ends lost 2 bases and 3 bases respectively, with 17 bases between them. The germline V gene has CDR1 SGHAT and CDR2 FQNNGV. The CDR3 totals 16 residues. The CDR3 protein is CASSLIRGLAIYEQYF. The DNA for the CDR3 is TGTGCCAGCAGCTTAATTAGGGGACTTGCAATCTACGAGCAGTACTTC.

The gene calls are TRBV18 and TRBJ2-7; D might be TRBD1 (6 bases). CDR1 and CDR2 (germline): KGHSH, LQKENI. The CDR3 extends over 15 amino acids. Between the trimmed V and J ends, which lost 3 bases and 4 bases, there was a span of 16 bases. This CDR3 is CASSPSGTPYYEQYF. Here the CDR3 DNA reads TGTGCCAGCTCACCCTCCGGGACACCGTATTACGAGCAGTACTTC.

The CDR3 nucleotides are TGCGCCAGCAGCTTGGCCGGGACTAGCGGAGGTGGCCGTGGTGGCGAGCAGTACTTC. Translation gives CASSLAGTSGGGRGGEQYF. The rearrangement links TRBV5-1 to TRBJ2-7; 11 positions match TRBD2. This CDR3 contains 19 residues. Germline V lookup: CDR1 SGHRS, CDR2 YFSETQ. Losses at the gene ends were 0 bases for V and 6 bases for J; bases not matched to a gene: 17.

V is TRBV7-2 and J is TRBJ2-7; 7 nucleotides line up with TRBD2. V shed 5 bases, J shed 1 base, and the junction held 11 bases outside the gene matches. This CDR3 has 16 amino acids. Germline loops: CDR1 SGHTA, CDR2 FQGNSA. The CDR3 sequence: CASSPRVAGGSYEQYF. As DNA, the CDR3 is TGTGCCAGCAGCCCGAGGGTAGCGGGCGGATCCTACGAGCAGTACTTC.

V usage is TRBV11-3 and J usage is TRBJ2-7; 14 positions match TRBD2. Germline lookup yields CDR1 SGHNT and CDR2 YENEEA. V lost 5 bases, J lost 3 bases, and 3 bases stayed unmatched. The CDR3 consists of 15 residues. CDR3 coding DNA: TGTGCCAGCAGCCCTGGGACTAGCGGGAGCTACGAGCAGTACTTC. Translating it yields CASSPGTSGSYEQYF.

This chain links TRBV7-2 with TRBJ1-2; TRBD1 matches at 7 bases. The V and J ends lost 2 bases and 2 bases, in that order; junction bases with no gene match: 2. Germline values: CDR1 SGHTA, CDR2 FQGNSA. The CDR3 runs to 14 residues. The DNA for the CDR3 is TGTGCCAGCAGCTTAAAACAGGGGAACTATGGCTACACCTTC. It translates to CASSLKQGNYGYTF.

The gene calls are TRBV5-1 and TRBJ2-7; maybe TRBD1 (5 bases). Germline CDR1 and CDR2: SGHRS and YFSETQ. The CDR3 runs to 14 residues. The germline V and J ends were trimmed by 2 bases and 2 bases, with 11 bases remaining between them. CDR3 bases: TGCGCCAGCAGCTTAGGCAGGGTCCCCTACGAGCAGTACTTC. It is translated as CASSLGRVPYEQYF.

V and J are TRBV29-1 and TRBJ2-5; 9 nucleotides match TRBD1. This CDR3 contains 15 residues. V was clipped by 6 bases and J by 2 bases; unmatched bases: 10. Germline lookup yields CDR1 SQVTM and CDR2 ANQGSEA. This chain's CDR3 is CSVYGQGKGQETQYF. The CDR3 nucleotides read TGCAGCGTGTACGGACAGGGGAAGGGTCAAGAGACCCAGTACTTC.

CDR3 loop: CTSGASGGISTDTQYF. The CDR3 coding sequence is TGCACCAGCGGGGCTAGCGGGGGGATTAGCACAGATACGCAGTATTTT. V gene TRBV1 combines with J gene TRBJ2-3; TRBD2 is the table's D call, not checked against the DNA. TRBV1 is flagged as a pseudogene. This CDR3 has 16 amino acids.

The chain links TRBV27 to TRBJ1-1, with 7 bases fitting TRBD1. The V and J ends lost 3 bases and 4 bases, in that order; junction bases with no gene match: 5. The CDR3 has 14 amino acids. Germline CDR1 is MNHEY and CDR2 is SMNVEV (reference sequence). CDR3 amino acids: CASSFNPGGTEAFF. The CDR3 DNA sequence: TGTGCCAGCAGTTTTAACCCAGGGGGCACTGAAGCTTTCTTT.

V and J are TRBV29-1 and TRBJ2-6; no firm D call. V dropped 3 bases and J dropped 0 bases, with 9 bases sitting between them. The CDR3 length is 15 residues. Germline values: CDR1 SQVTM, CDR2 ANQGSEA. CDR3 residues: CSVEGVSSGANVLTF. CDR3 coding DNA: TGCAGCGTTGAGGGCGTCAGCTCTGGGGCCAACGTCCTGACTTTC. The whole variable domain, remainder taken from reference TRBV29-1 and TRBJ2-6, is SAVISQKPSRDICQRGTSLTIQCQVDSQVTMMFWYRQQPGQSLTLIATANQGSEATYESGFVIDKFPISRPNLTFSTLTVSNMSPEDSSIYLCSVEGVSSGANVLTFGAGSRLTVL.

The chain uses TRBV13 and TRBJ2-1, with 9 bases identical to TRBD2. CDR3 size: 15 residues. The germline V gene has CDR1 PRHDT and CDR2 FYEKMQ (reference sequence). Unmatched junction bases numbered 8, after V lost 5 bases and J lost 6 bases. CDR3 nucleotide sequence: TGTGCCAGCAGCACCGCCCGCGGGGGGGCCAATGAGCAGTTCTTC. This encodes CASSTARGGANEQFF.

The chain is built from TRBV29-1 and TRBJ1-1; D is undetermined. Germline assignment: CDR1 SQVTM and CDR2 ANQGSEA. This CDR3 has 8 residues. The CDR3 region has the DNA TGCAGTACGGGAGAAGCTTTCTTT. Amino acid sequence: CSTGEAFF.

This rearrangement joins TRBV5-4 to TRBJ1-2, with 8 nucleotides matching TRBD1. The V and J ends lost 0 bases and 4 bases, in that order; junction bases with no gene match: 8. Germline CDR1 reads SGHNT; CDR2 reads YYREEE (reference sequence). This CDR3 is built from 16 residues. DNA of the CDR3: TGTGCCAGCAGCTTGGATGGGGACAGGTCTTTCTATGGCTACACCTTC. Translated: CASSLDGDRSFYGYTF.

This chain connects TRBV30 to TRBJ1-6; a weak D match, TRBD1 (5 bases). The CDR3 is made up of 13 amino acids. Germline V gene sequence: CDR1 GTSNPN, CDR2 SVGIG (reference sequence). V lost 5 bases, J lost 10 bases, and 15 bases lay in between. CDR3 protein: CAWSTSSGSPLHF. The CDR3 DNA is TGTGCCTGGTCAACTTCGTCAGGGTCACCCCTCCACTTT.

V and J are TRBV19 and TRBJ1-5; D unclear. CDR3 length: 14 residues. Trimming stripped 3 bases from V and 5 bases from J, with 11 bases between. The germline V gene has CDR1 LNHDA and CDR2 SQIVND (reference sequence). CDR3 bases: TGTGCCAGTAGTATCGGACTAAGGGATCAGCCCCAGCATTTT. Translation gives CASSIGLRDQPQHF.

This rearrangement joins TRBV19 to TRBJ1-4; 12 bases align to TRBD1. The CDR3 runs 19 residues. The germline V gene encodes CDR1 LNHDA and CDR2 SQIVND (reference sequence). V gave up 4 bases and J gave up 5 bases; unmatched junction bases: 14. The CDR3 spells CASSKTAGQGAPSNEKLFF. As DNA, the CDR3 is TGTGCCAGTAGTAAGACTGCGGGACAGGGGGCGCCGAGCAATGAAAAACTGTTTTTT.

The chain combines TRBV11-1 with TRBJ2-5, with 8 positions matching TRBD2. V lost 3 bases to trimming and J lost 7 bases; unmatched junction nucleotides: 10. Germline V gene sequence: CDR1 SGHAT, CDR2 FQDESV (reference sequence). The CDR3 extends over 15 amino acids. In nucleotides, the CDR3 is TGTGCCAGCAGCTTGGGAGCGGGAGTACGGGGGACCCAGTACTTC. Translation gives CASSLGAGVRGTQYF. Using reference TRBV11-1 and TRBJ2-5 for the parts outside the CDR3, the full variable domain is EAEVAQSPRYKITEKSQAVAFWCDPISGHATLYWYRQILGQGPELLVQFQDESVVDDSQLPKDRFSAERLKGVDSTLKIQPAELGDSAMYLCASSLGAGVRGTQYFGPGTRLLVL.

A note on this clone: The sample carries other DNA sequences with the same CDR3. The chain recombines TRBV10-2 with TRBJ1-6; D perhaps matches TRBD1 (5 bases). Germline V gives CDR1 WSHSY, CDR2 SAAADI. V was shortened by 7 bases and J by 3 bases, with 13 bases between the two germline ends. The CDR3 totals 15 residues. The CDR3 region has the DNA TGCGCCAGCACAGGGATAGGTAGCTATAATTCACCCCTCCACTTT. Encoded protein: CASTGIGSYNSPLHF.

J is TRBJ1-2 and V is TRBV19, with 7 nucleotides matching TRBD1. The germline gives CDR1 LNHDA, CDR2 SQIVND (reference sequence). CDR3 length equals 12 residues. After removal of 4 bases from V and 4 bases from J, the junction contained 0 bases not matched to a gene. Here the CDR3 DNA reads TGTGCCAGTAGTACAGGGGGCTATGGCTACACCTTC. This encodes CASSTGGYGYTF.

The chain uses TRBV6-6 and TRBJ2-5; a possible D gene is TRBD1 (5 bases). The closer fit of TRBJ2-7 to the DNA end suggests the J call may be wrong. CDR1 and CDR2 from the germline V gene are MNHNY and SVGAGI (reference sequence). CDR3 length: 13 residues. As DNA, the CDR3 is TGTGCCAGCAGTTCCCAGGGCCTCTACGAGCAGTACTTC. Its translation: CASSSQGLYEQYF.

The J gene is TRBJ2-7, the V gene TRBV15; 10 bases are a match to TRBD2. This CDR3 has 18 amino acids. The junction had 10 bases not matched to a gene; V was cut back by 2 bases and J by 0 bases. Per the germline V gene, CDR1 is LNHNV and CDR2 is YYDKDF (reference sequence). The CDR3 coding sequence is TGTGCCACCAGCAGAAGCGGGAGGGGTCGGTTAAGCTCCTACGAGCAGTACTTC. Its translation is CATSRSGRGRLSSYEQYF. The full variable domain, rest sourced from reference TRBV15 and TRBJ2-7, is DAMVIQNPRYQVTQFGKPVTLSCSQTLNHNVMYWYQQKSSQAPKLLFHYYDKDFNNEADTPDNFQSRRPNTSFCFLDIRSPGLGDTAMYLCATSRSGRGRLSSYEQYFGPGTRLTVT.